This T cell receptor (beta chain) originates from a study of sequential checkpoint blockade in melanoma. Per germline, CDR1 SGHNT and CDR2 YENEEA. This CDR3 contains 16 residues. V shed 6 bases, J shed 1 base, and the junction held 7 bases outside the gene matches. Clones were read by immunoSEQ multiplex PCR, and TCRdb kept only the in-frame ones, dropping some. In the table there are 5,700 or so clones, around 20% of which are singletons. As to treatment: randomized to nivolumab then ipilimumab (arm A) or the reverse (arm B). This receptor was obtained from a human donor with melanoma. This chain connects TRBV11-3 to TRBJ2-3; 10 nucleotides match TRBD2. The source was tumor tissue (inferred from file names), collected from a patient given nivolumab and ipilimumab in sequence. This chain's CDR3 is CASSHLAGAGTDTQYF. CDR3 nucleotides: TGTGCCAGCAGTCACCTAGCGGGAGCCGGCACAGATACGCAGTATTTT.